This entry is about one TCR beta chain. The target antigen is unknown. The record originates from a study of T cells and Merkel cell carcinoma outcomes. Study observations and caveats: Repertoire plus T-cell density reportedly predicted Merkel cell carcinoma outcomes.

The germline gives CDR1 SNHLY, CDR2 FYNNEI. CDR3 length equals 13 residues. V lost 5 bases to trimming and J lost 7 bases, with 14 bases between them. The method was immunoSEQ multiplex PCR; TCRdb's version includes in-frame clones alone and lacks a portion of them. The sample has roughly 14,000 clones, about 89% seen once. The source of this sequence is a human donor with Merkel cell carcinoma. The specimen was tumor tissue from Merkel cell carcinoma. The V gene is TRBV2, the J gene TRBJ1-2; D is perhaps TRBD1 (5 bases). CDR3 sequence reads: CASSQTGPRGYTF. The CDR3 DNA sequence: TGTGCCAGCAGTCAAACAGGCCCCCGTGGCTACACCTTC.